The entry below describes one T cell receptor (beta chain). Its antigen is unknown. Other DNA sequences in the sample encode the same CDR3. This sample stems from a study of shared clonotypes between healthy human individuals. Study-level findings and limits: In contrast to clonotypes shared by all four donors, non-shared clonotypes had lower generation probabilities.

The V gene's germline CDR1 is LNHNV and CDR2 YYDKDF (reference sequence). Trimming stripped 2 bases from V and 6 bases from J, with 6 bases between. The CDR3 extends over 12 amino acids. The method was immunoSEQ multiplex PCR; TCRdb's version includes in-frame clones alone and lacks a portion of them. The data show 550,000 to 700,000 clones, 73% seen once. The chain combines TRBV15 with TRBJ2-3; D gene unclear. The sequence was collected from a woman in her thirties in good health. The sample comprised memory CD4+ T cells sorted from blood. Indicated subset: CD45RA-negative fraction. CDR3 sequence reads: CATSRLLDTQYF. In nucleotides, the CDR3 is TGTGCCACCAGCAGACTGTTGGATACGCAGTATTTT.